This entry features one T cell receptor beta chain sequence. Each CDR3 protein is one row after TCRdb ran MiXCR on the RT-PCR reads. The sample contains approximately 720,000 distinct CDR3 sequences, 12% to 15% of which appear only once. The germline CDR1 and CDR2 sequences are LNHDA and SQIVND (reference sequence). V gave up 5 bases and J gave up 4 bases; unmatched junction bases: 5. This CDR3 contains 14 residues. The source material was memory CD4+ T cells from blood. This sequence joins TRBV19 and TRBJ1-5; 7 bases agree with TRBD1. This TCR was recovered from a female donor in good health, serving as a healthy control. The DNA for the CDR3 is TGTGCCAGTAGTCCTCAACAGGGGAATCAGCCCCAGCATTTT. Translating gives CASSPQQGNQPQHF.